These 4 T cell receptor beta chains were all obtained from the same sample, sequenced in a study of regulatory T cells in long-lasting Graves disease. The time point here: persistent/refractory GD, antithyroid drugs over 5 years with positive TRAb. From PBMCs, RNA was extracted and then used to make the TCR library. Investigators prepared the TCR beta libraries by applying iRepertoire HTBI primers and Arm-PCR of CDR3 regions. Each CDR3 protein gets one entry after TCRdb re-called the multiplex PCR reads with MiXCR. The profile shows 430,000 or so distinct CDR3 sequences, roughly a fifth of them singletons. The source material was peripheral blood mononuclear cells (PBMCs), sampled when the disease was refractory, from a patient treated with antithyroid drugs. The receptors here all came from a female donor with Graves disease.

This clonotype was recorded many times. The V gene is TRBV28, the J gene TRBJ2-2; 9 bases match TRBD2. The V gene end was trimmed by 2 bases and the J gene end by 3 bases; junction bases not matched to a gene: 4. The CDR3 consists of 16 residues. The germline CDR1 and CDR2 sequences are MDHEN and SYDVKM. The CDR3 protein is CASSLRTSVYTGELFF. CDR3 DNA sequence: TGTGCCAGCAGTTTACGGACTAGCGTCTACACCGGGGAGCTGTTTTTT.

This clonotype has a handful of counts. J is TRBJ2-7 and V is TRBV28; 7 nucleotides match TRBD2. J lost 1 base, V lost 6 bases, and 6 bases had no gene match. This CDR3 is 14 amino acids long. CDR1 and CDR2 (germline): MDHEN, SYDVKM. CDR3 region: CASSFWGGSYEQYF. In DNA, the CDR3 is TGTGCCAGCAGCTTCTGGGGGGGGTCCTACGAGCAGTACTTC.

The V call is TRBV29-1, the J call TRBJ1-2; TRBD1 matches 8 bases. The CDR3 contains 14 residues. CDR1 and CDR2 from the germline V gene are SQVTM and ANQGSEA. Trimming cost V 7 bases and J 4 bases; bases outside gene matches: 11. CDR3 bases: TGCAGCGGGGAAACAGGGGGTGGAGGCTATGGCTACACCTTC. Translating gives CSGETGGGGYGYTF.

This clonotype has a handful of counts. V and J are TRBV20-1 and TRBJ1-2; perhaps TRBD1 as D (5 bases). Trimming took off 0 bases at V and 3 bases at J, with 11 bases between the two ends. Germline-derived CDR1 and CDR2 are DFQATT and SNEGSKA (reference sequence). The CDR3 is made up of 14 amino acids. CDR3 loop: CSARDSGLDYGYTF. The CDR3 DNA reads as TGCAGTGCTAGAGATTCAGGGCTGGACTATGGCTACACCTTC.